This T cell receptor beta chain was profiled in a study of cytomegalovirus exposure and HLA in healthy donors. Donors counted as nominally healthy when sampled, yet unrecorded immune exposures were likely. Study conclusions and caveats: Available immune exposure information covered CMV serostatus only.

The PCR ran on 60 Vbeta and 13 Jbeta primers. Repertoires were generated with immunoSEQ multiplex PCR, while TCRdb's copy carries only in-frame clones and drops some. The sample consists of roughly 100,000 clones, roughly 15% of them appearing once. There are a few counts of this clone. Its antigen is as yet unknown. The specimen sequenced was PBMCs. This sequence originates from a female donor in good health and CMV-seronegative.

The CDR3 reads CASSQARVSTDTQYF. In nucleotides, the CDR3 is TGCGCCAGCAGCCAAGCACGGGTGAGCACAGATACGCAGTATTTT. The chain employs TRBV4-1 and TRBJ2-3, with D uncertain. Trimming took off 1 base at V and 0 bases at J, with 8 bases between the two ends. The length of the CDR3 is 15 residues. Germline assignment: CDR1 MGHRA and CDR2 YSYEKL.